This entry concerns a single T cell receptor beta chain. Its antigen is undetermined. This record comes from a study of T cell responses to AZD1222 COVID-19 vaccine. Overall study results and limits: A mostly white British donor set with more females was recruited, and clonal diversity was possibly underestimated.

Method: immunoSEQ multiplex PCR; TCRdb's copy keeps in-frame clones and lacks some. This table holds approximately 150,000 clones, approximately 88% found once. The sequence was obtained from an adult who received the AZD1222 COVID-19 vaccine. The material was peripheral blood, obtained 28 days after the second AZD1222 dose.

CDR3 loop: CASSYKRGVSYEQYF. In DNA, the CDR3 is TGTGCCAGCAGTTACAAGCGGGGGGTGTCCTACGAGCAGTACTTC. The chain employs TRBV6-2 or TRBV6-3 and TRBJ2-7; 9 bases align to TRBD2. V trimming: 2 bases; J trimming: 1 base; junction bases outside the gene matches: 3. Germline V gene lookup returns CDR1 MNHEY and CDR2 SVGEGT. This CDR3 region has 15 residues.